This T cell receptor beta chain was recovered during a study of blood T cell repertoires in COVID-19 (dated by TCRdb to 2020 to 2021). About the study as a whole: Collaborator samples came from the United States, Italy and Spain and covered acute and convalescent phases of COVID-19. The material from the prospective study consisted of cDNA or gDNA derived from T cells, B-cell-depleted T cells, or PBMCs. Subjects who had been exposed to COVID-19, were actively infected with it, or had recovered from it provided the deeply sampled blood TCRbeta repertoires that made up the dataset. A freely available public database, intended as a resource for researchers studying the immune response to SARS-CoV-2, is where the repertoires were released. The samples were drawn from two sources: the first 160 participants of the ongoing ImmuneRACE study, and fewer than 1,500 subjects contributed by 6 global collaborators. Sample metadata almost always included a de-identified subject ID, COVID-19 status, age in years and sex. HLA class I and class II types, where available, came from metadata supplied by the sample provider rather than from assay-based typing.

What the authors observed across the whole study: The amount of clinical and demographic metadata varied by source and participant and was provided uncurated.

The immunoSEQ Assay, a bias-controlled multiplex PCR, was used to amplify TCRbeta CDR3 regions from genomic DNA. In the paper's pipeline: Nucleated cell counts per sample were estimated from amplification of reference gene primers within the assay. To quantify the absolute abundance of each unique TCRbeta CDR3 rearrangement, sequence reads were collapsed and filtered. For each sample, productive Simpson clonality was calculated as the square root of Simpson's diversity index over productive rearrangements. This immuneACCESS table, as held by TCRdb, lists in-frame sequences with V and J called but not all clones. Of the missing ones, under half trace to an unresolved V gene in checked studies; the others have no known cause. The DNA was the basis for D and trimming; V, J and clone size are from that table. The sample records 45,000 to 65,000 clones, around 87% of which are singletons. 7.8% of the sample is taken by the ten largest.

Whole blood was collected in K2EDTA tubes by collaborating institutions according to the institutions' own protocols. For TCRbeta analysis, collaborator samples were shipped as frozen whole blood, as isolated PBMCs, or as DNA extracted from either sample type. The CDR1 and CDR2 encoded by the germline V gene (reference sequence) are MNHEY and SMNVEV. The junction carries 5 bases between V and J, which are trimmed by 3 bases and 0 bases respectively. Counted from cysteine to phenylalanine, this CDR3 has 13 amino acids. The retained sequence is limited to the CDR3, 39 bases, with the frame set at the first base. Note on this clone: Its antigen is not yet known. Base qualities are missing; no much larger clone stands one base away.

The sequenced sample consisted of peripheral blood. The sequence is built from TRBV27 and TRBJ1-1; no D gene can be assigned with confidence. This clonotype originated in a man aged 45-60 years with active COVID-19. For the CDR3, the sequence is CASSFSLNTEAFF. The DNA reads as follows: TGTGCCAGCAGTTTCTCCTTGAACACTGAAGCTTTCTTT.